Presented here are 5 T cell receptor beta chains from one specimen sequenced in a study of cytomegalovirus exposure and HLA in healthy donors. PCR primers comprised 60 Vbeta and 13 Jbeta primers. TCRdb's table, derived via immunoSEQ multiplex PCR, lists solely in-frame clones and lacks some. Among 35,000 to 40,000 clones listed, 60% to 80% were seen once. Sequencing was performed on PBMCs. The receptors come from a woman in her twenties or thirties in good health and CMV-seropositive.

This chain links TRBV28 with TRBJ2-3; tentative D call: TRBD2 (6 bases). Germline V gene sequence: CDR1 MDHEN, CDR2 SYDVKM. This CDR3 contains 15 residues. V was shortened by 4 bases and J by 4 bases, with 15 bases between the two germline ends. CDR3 in amino acids: CASSSPASEADTQYF. The CDR3, as DNA: TGTGCCAGCAGTTCGCCGGCTAGCGAGGCAGATACGCAGTATTTT.

This chain uses TRBV5-1 with TRBJ1-1, with TRBD1 identical over 8 bases. The J segment lost 3 bases and the V segment lost 3 bases, leaving 10 bases of the junction unmatched. The CDR3 extends over 16 amino acids. Germline CDR1 is SGHRS and CDR2 is YFSETQ. The chain's CDR3 is CASSWNSQGEDTEAFF. As DNA, the CDR3 is TGCGCCAGCAGCTGGAATTCACAGGGGGAGGACACTGAAGCTTTCTTT.

This chain uses TRBV29-1 with TRBJ1-1; D ambiguous. With 5 bases removed from V and 11 bases from J, the gap between germline ends came to 12 bases. The CDR3 is 10 amino acids. CDR1 and CDR2 (germline): SQVTM, ANQGSEA. The CDR3 coding sequence is TGCAGCGTTCGTACCTGCAGGGCTTTCTTT. Its translation is CSVRTCRAFF.

Only a few counts were recorded for this clone. This chain joins TRBV6-6 and TRBJ1-5; no definite D call. CDR1 is MNHNY, CDR2 SVGAGI, per germline (reference sequence). Trimming cost V 6 bases and J 4 bases, with 10 bases left between them. This CDR3 is 13 amino acids long. The CDR3 reads CASSYHINQPQHF. As DNA, the CDR3 is TGTGCCAGCAGCTACCACATAAATCAGCCCCAGCATTTT.

V and J are TRBV6-1 and TRBJ2-7; maybe TRBD1 (5 bases). The CDR3 length is 14 residues. The germline CDR1 and CDR2 sequences are MNHNS and SASEGT. Trimming cost V 2 bases and J 2 bases, with 10 bases left between them. Here the CDR3 DNA reads TGTGCCAGCAGTGAATATGACAGTCCCTACGAGCAGTACTTC. Amino acid sequence: CASSEYDSPYEQYF.